The 15 T cell receptor beta chains below come from one sample, sequenced in a study of T-cell memory formation after mild COVID-19. Via MiXCR, TCRdb re-called the 5' RACE reads, giving one row per CDR3 protein. The sample lists about 360,000 distinct CDR3 sequences; around 15% were seen once. The specimen was PBMCs or a T cell subset sorted from them (not recorded which). These TCRs come from a young man who had mild COVID-19 (a few samples of this study predate the infection). Cell type and time point are not known.

This clonotype was seen many times. CDR3 residues: CASSGGQGYEQYF. The CDR3 DNA reads as TGTGCCAGCAGCGGGGGACAGGGATACGAGCAGTACTTC. The chain couples TRBV5-6 to TRBJ2-7; TRBD1 matches at 9 bases. The germline V gene has CDR1 SGHDT and CDR2 YYEEEE. The CDR3 length is 13 residues. With 4 bases clipped from V and 4 bases from J, the junction kept 3 bases outside the gene matches.

This clonotype was recorded a few times. The chain links TRBV27 to TRBJ1-3; D is ambiguous. Germline V CDR1 and CDR2: MNHEY, SMNVEV (reference sequence). Deletions cut 2 bases from V and 4 bases from J, with 6 bases between. CDR3 length: 13 residues. The CDR3 sequence is CASSLREGNTIYF. CDR3 DNA sequence: TGTGCCAGCAGTTTACGGGAGGGAAACACCATATATTTT.

This clonotype was picked up a small number of times. The rearrangement uses TRBV15 and TRBJ2-3; 8 bases line up with TRBD1. Germline CDR1 is LNHNV and CDR2 is YYDKDF (reference sequence). The CDR3 runs 15 residues. The J segment lost 2 bases and the V segment lost 3 bases, leaving 4 bases of the junction unmatched. CDR3 residues: CATSSRDRNTDTQYF. CDR3 nucleotides: TGTGCCACCAGCAGCCGGGACAGGAACACAGATACGCAGTATTTT.

This clonotype was detected a few times. The chain carries TRBV12-3 or TRBV12-4 and TRBJ1-1; no clear D. The CDR3 loop spans 11 amino acids. The V and J ends lost 2 bases and 11 bases respectively, with 9 bases between them. The chain's CDR3 is CASSLHAEAFF. Written as DNA, the CDR3 is TGTGCCAGCAGTTTACACGCGGAGGCTTTCTTT.

This clonotype was seen a few times. The chain recombines TRBV11-2 with TRBJ1-1; D call uncertain. Germline CDR1 is SGHAT and CDR2 is FQNNGV. V shed 0 bases and J shed 6 bases, with 8 bases lying between them. This CDR3 region has 13 residues. Written as DNA, the CDR3 is TGTGCCAGCAGCTTAGAATTTTGGCCTGAAGCTTTCTTT. Its protein is CASSLEFWPEAFF.

This clonotype was observed at least ten times. The chain recombines TRBV3-1 with TRBJ2-1; maybe TRBD1 (7 bases). With 3 bases removed from V and 4 bases from J, the gap between germline ends came to 13 bases. Looked up from germline, CDR1 is LGHDT and CDR2 is YNNKEL (reference sequence). This CDR3 comprises 15 residues. The CDR3 bases are TGTGCCAGCAGCCAGGGGACAGCGGGTTACAATGAGCAGTTCTTC. Its translation: CASSQGTAGYNEQFF.

This clonotype showed up many times. The V and J genes are TRBV4-1 and TRBJ2-5; D remains unclear. The CDR3 contains 14 residues. Between the trimmed V and J ends, which lost 2 bases and 3 bases, there was a span of 10 bases. Germline V gives CDR1 MGHRA, CDR2 YSYEKL. CDR3 DNA: TGCGCCAGCAGCCAATTTCCAGCTAAAGAGACCCAGTACTTC. Protein sequence: CASSQFPAKETQYF.

V usage is TRBV9 and J usage is TRBJ2-7, with 8 nucleotides matching TRBD2. CDR3 length: 14 amino acids. Germline V gives CDR1 SGDLS, CDR2 YYNGEE. V lost 1 base, J lost 4 bases, and 4 bases stayed unmatched. In DNA, the CDR3 is TGTGCCAGCAGCGTATCGGCGGGAGGTTACGAGCAGTACGTC. Translated, it gives CASSVSAGGYEQYV.

This clonotype was found a few times. The chain is built from TRBV3-1 and TRBJ2-5; TRBD1 matches 11 bases. This CDR3 region has 15 residues. Germline values: CDR1 LGHDT, CDR2 YNNKEL (reference sequence). Trimming took 4 bases from V and 2 from J; bases not matched to a gene: 3. CDR3 sequence reads: CASSPGDRGQETQYF. The DNA for the CDR3 is TGTGCCAGCAGCCCCGGGGACAGGGGGCAAGAGACCCAGTACTTC.

The chain has TRBV12-3 or TRBV12-4 and TRBJ1-5; D unclear. V was pared by 1 base and J by 11 bases, with 9 bases between. This CDR3 comprises 12 residues. In nucleotides, the CDR3 is TGTGCCAGCAGTTTAGGCAGGTTGGCCCAGCATTTT. Translation: CASSLGRLAQHF.

This clonotype was counted a few times. This rearrangement joins TRBV12-3 or TRBV12-4 to TRBJ1-2, with 7 bases lining up with TRBD1. J gave up 4 bases and V 7 bases, and 3 bases lay outside the gene matches. The CDR3 has 12 residues. CDR3 sequence reads: CASTRGTYGYTF. Here the CDR3 DNA reads TGTGCCAGCACCAGGGGGACCTATGGCTACACCTTC.

The gene calls are TRBV29-1 and TRBJ1-1; the D is unclear. CDR3 length equals 11 residues. CDR1 and CDR2 from the germline V gene are SQVTM and ANQGSEA. The V end lost 6 bases, the J end lost 0 bases, and 5 bases lay between the germline ends. This CDR3 reads CSVKMNTEAFF. The CDR3 nucleotides are TGCAGCGTAAAGATGAACACTGAAGCTTTCTTT.

This clonotype was seen only a few times. The chain is built from TRBV6-5 and TRBJ2-2, with D maybe TRBD1 (6 bases). V gave up 6 bases and J gave up 6 bases, with 14 bases separating them. The CDR3 extends over 14 amino acids. Germline V gene lookup returns CDR1 MNHEY and CDR2 SVGAGI. Here the CDR3 DNA reads TGTGCCAGCAGGAAAACAGGGTGGTCCGGGGAGCTGTTTTTT. It encodes CASRKTGWSGELFF.

The chain employs TRBV5-4 and TRBJ1-1, with D tentatively TRBD1 (6 bases). Trimming cost V 2 bases and J 0 bases, with 11 bases left between them. CDR3 length equals 15 residues. Germline V gives CDR1 SGHNT, CDR2 YYREEE (reference sequence). CDR3 coding DNA: TGTGCCAGCAGCTTTGGGGGGCTAATGAACACTGAAGCTTTCTTT. It encodes CASSFGGLMNTEAFF.

This clonotype was recorded a few times. The V and J genes are TRBV15 and TRBJ2-5, with 7 positions matching TRBD1. The CDR3 has 16 amino acids. V lost 0 bases and J lost 5; bases outside the gene matches: 9. CDR1 and CDR2 (germline): LNHNV, YYDKDF (reference sequence). For the CDR3, the DNA is TGTGCCACCAGCAGAGACATAACACAGGGGAAGGAGACCCAGTACTTC. This codes for CATSRDITQGKETQYF.